These 17 T cell receptor beta chains originate from one sample sequenced in a study of beta chain features in type 1 diabetes (dated by TCRdb to 2016 to 2018). The paper's findings and limits, for the study overall: Type 1 diabetes patients showed a moderate but significant shortening of TCRB CDR3 length in all four CD4+ subsets.

The antigens for these receptors are not known. Library method: the immunoSEQ multiplex PCR assay. The entire amount of isolated RNA was reverse transcribed using the High Capacity cDNA Reverse Transcription Kit, so the sequenced TCRB transcripts were expressed ones. Imported from immuneACCESS, the table was reduced by TCRdb to in-frame sequences with V and J called. These copies leave out some clones; in studies compared against another copy, an unresolved V gene accounts for under half, and the cause of the remainder is not known. The sample records 150,000 to 200,000 clones, 6.5% to 10% of which are singletons. The ten biggest clones cover under 0.65% of the sample. The sequenced sample was central memory CD4+ T cells from blood. The receptors were gathered from a woman younger than 35 with type 1 diabetes.

DNA of the CDR3: TGTGCCAGCAGTGGAGCGGGGGGAGGTGAGACCCAGTACTTC. Its protein product is CASSGAGGGETQYF. This sequence joins TRBV5-6 and TRBJ2-5, with 9 bases fitting TRBD2. The germline gives CDR1 SGHDT, CDR2 YYEEEE. The CDR3 has 14 amino acids. V lost 5 bases and J lost 5; bases outside the gene matches: 7.

The CDR3 DNA is TGTGCCAGTAGTCCAGAGGGAGGGCGAAATTCACCCCTCCACTTT. This codes for CASSPEGGRNSPLHF. The rearrangement links TRBV19 to TRBJ1-6; D gene uncertain. The CDR3 sequence is 15 residues long. Trimming stripped 5 bases from V and 7 bases from J, with 15 bases between. Per the germline V gene, CDR1 is LNHDA and CDR2 is SQIVND (reference sequence).

There are a few counts of this clone. The chain combines TRBV14 with TRBJ2-3, with D maybe TRBD2 (6 bases). Germline CDR1 and CDR2: SGHDN and FVKESK. The CDR3 covers 15 residues. The ends were cut back, 4 bases at V and 2 bases at J, with 13 bases in the middle. The CDR3 DNA follows: TGTGCCAGCAGCCGGGGCGGGACTTACACAGATACGCAGTATTTT. Its protein product is CASSRGGTYTDTQYF.

This chain links TRBV10-3 with TRBJ1-4, with TRBD1 matching over 9 bases. Trimming at V came to 0 bases and at J to 7 bases, leaving 3 bases not matched to a gene. Germline V gene sequence: CDR1 ENHRY, CDR2 SYGVKD. The CDR3 is 15 residues long. CDR3 nucleotides: TGTGCCATCAGTGAGTCGCGGGACAGGGCTGAAAAACTGTTTTTT. Amino acids: CAISESRDRAEKLFF.

This clone has only a few counts. The CDR3: CASSQTTGPGNTIYF. The CDR3 region has the DNA TGTGCCAGCAGCCAAACGACAGGGCCTGGAAACACCATATATTTT. The genes are TRBV14 and TRBJ1-3; 7 nucleotides align to TRBD1. Per germline, CDR1 SGHDN and CDR2 FVKESK. This CDR3 spans 15 amino acids. V lost 2 bases to trimming and J lost 2 bases; unmatched junction nucleotides: 3.

This clone was seen many times. V gene TRBV10-3 combines with J gene TRBJ1-2; D gene uncertain. Trimming left V 0 bases short and J 8 bases short, with 13 bases between. The germline V gene encodes CDR1 ENHRY and CDR2 SYGVKD. This CDR3 region has 14 residues. CDR3 loop: CAISESPYGSGYTF. CDR3 nucleotides: TGTGCCATCAGTGAGTCTCCTTACGGGAGCGGCTACACCTTC.

The rearrangement joins TRBV5-1 to TRBJ1-5, with 8 bases lining up with TRBD1. Germline values: CDR1 SGHRS, CDR2 YFSETQ. The CDR3 covers 15 residues. The J segment lost 2 bases and the V segment lost 4 bases, leaving 5 bases of the junction unmatched. CDR3 DNA sequence: TGCGCCAGCAGCGCAGGGACAGGTCGCAATCAGCCCCAGCATTTT. This gives the protein CASSAGTGRNQPQHF.

CDR3 sequence: CASSPGTARGELFF. The CDR3 region has the DNA TGTGCCAGCTCACCAGGGACAGCGAGAGGGGAGCTGTTTTTT. The chain uses TRBV18 and TRBJ2-2; 7 bases are a match to TRBD1. This CDR3 spans 14 amino acids. The V segment lost 2 bases and the J segment 8 bases; nucleotides outside the gene matches: 5. Germline V gene sequence: CDR1 KGHSH, CDR2 LQKENI.

J is TRBJ2-4 and V is TRBV5-1; maybe TRBD2 (6 bases). The CDR3 consists of 16 residues. Germline-derived CDR1 and CDR2 are SGHRS and YFSETQ. The V end lost 3 bases, the J end lost 0 bases, and 13 bases lay between the germline ends. The CDR3 nucleotides read TGCGCCAGCAGCTCGGGAGAGGGATTAGCCAAAAACATTCAGTACTTC. Protein product: CASSSGEGLAKNIQYF.

The J gene is TRBJ1-1, the V gene TRBV6-1; D ambiguous. The V gene lost 3 bases and the J gene lost 9 bases, with 14 bases spanning the gap. Germline CDR1 is MNHNS and CDR2 is SASEGT. There are 13 residues in the CDR3. CDR3 amino acids: CASSELKVGKAFF. CDR3 bases: TGTGCCAGCAGTGAGTTAAAGGTCGGGAAAGCTTTCTTT.

The chain links TRBV6-4 to TRBJ2-1; 12 bases agree with TRBD2. The CDR3 runs to 16 residues. V trimming: 8 bases; J trimming: 9 bases; junction bases outside the gene matches: 14. Germline V CDR1 and CDR2: MRHNA, SNTAGT. CDR3 region: CASSARGLAGSGEQFF. The CDR3 DNA reads TGTGCCAGCTCCGCACGTGGACTAGCGGGGTCCGGTGAGCAGTTCTTC.

The rearrangement uses TRBV29-1 and TRBJ2-5; D possibly corresponds to TRBD2 (7 bases). Trimming removed 7 bases from V and 6 bases from J, with 18 bases in between. Germline CDR1 and CDR2: SQVTM and ANQGSEA. The CDR3 has 13 amino acids. CDR3 sequence: CSALTGGWKTQYF. In DNA form, the CDR3 reads TGCAGCGCCCTGACGGGGGGCTGGAAGACCCAGTACTTC.

The V gene is TRBV25-1, the J gene TRBJ2-2; D is ambiguous. Trimming pared 7 bases from V and 4 bases from J, leaving 7 bases between. CDR3 length equals 12 residues. CDR1 and CDR2 from the germline V gene are MGHDK and SYGVNS. The CDR3 loop reads CASTLITGELFF. CDR3 bases: TGTGCCAGCACACTAATCACCGGGGAGCTGTTTTTT.

The chain joins TRBV18 to TRBJ1-6, with TRBD1 as a possible D gene (5 bases). Between the trimmed V and J ends, which lost 2 bases and 9 bases, there was a span of 14 bases. The CDR3 consists of 15 residues. The germline V gene encodes CDR1 KGHSH and CDR2 LQKENI. This CDR3 is CASSPNFGDSSPLHF. In nucleotides, the CDR3 is TGTGCCAGCTCACCAAACTTTGGGGACTCTTCACCCCTCCACTTT.

The sample holds a few counts of this clone. The CDR3 DNA reads as TGTGCCAGCTTCCCTGGCGCGGGGTGGGAGACCCAGTACTTC. Protein: CASFPGAGWETQYF. The chain has TRBV28 and TRBJ2-5; a possible D gene is TRBD2 (6 bases). The germline V and J ends were trimmed by 8 bases and 5 bases, with 18 bases remaining between them. Germline V gene sequence: CDR1 MDHEN, CDR2 SYDVKM. The CDR3 sequence is 14 residues long.

This clone occurred a few times. J is TRBJ1-3 and V is TRBV30; D perhaps matches TRBD1 (5 bases). From germline, CDR1 is GTSNPN and CDR2 SVGIG (reference sequence). There are 14 residues in the CDR3. V lost 1 base, J lost 0 bases, and 7 bases lay in between. DNA for the CDR3: TGTGCCTGGAGTGCGACAGCCTCTGGAAACACCATATATTTT. Protein product: CAWSATASGNTIYF.

This clone was seen more than once but under ten times. The rearrangement joins TRBV7-2 to TRBJ2-4, with D possibly TRBD1 on 6 matching bases. CDR1 is SGHTA and CDR2 is FQGNSA in the germline V gene. The CDR3 has 15 residues. V was trimmed by 5 bases and J by 0 bases, leaving 11 bases between them. This CDR3 reads CASSVTGIAKNIQYF. DNA for the CDR3: TGTGCCAGCAGCGTGACAGGAATAGCCAAAAACATTCAGTACTTC.